This entry concerns a single T cell receptor beta chain. The antigen is undetermined. CD4+ and CD8+ T cells were sorted from PBMCs stained for CD3, CD4 and CD8. Following extraction, RNA underwent reverse transcription to cDNA, which served as the sequencing template. The assay was immunoSEQ multiplex PCR, and TCRdb's table has in-frame clones only and misses some. This sample has 150,000 to 200,000 clones, with 55% found just once. Germline CDR1 and CDR2: MNHEY and SMNVEV (reference sequence). V was trimmed by 0 bases and J by 6 bases, leaving 15 bases between them. This CDR3 has 16 residues. These data come from a study of CD8+ T cells in alopecia areata. Findings and caveats of the study: Scalp samples also yield sequences from resident alphabeta T cells of normal skin.

The gene calls are TRBV27 and TRBJ2-4; D possibly corresponds to TRBD2 (6 bases). Sequencing was done on a sample of CD4+ T cells sorted from blood. The receptor was derived from a human donor in good health. The CDR3 DNA reads TGTGCCAGCAGTTTATCGAGGGGAGGAGCAAGAAACATTCAGTACTTC. It is translated as CASSLSRGGARNIQYF.